These T cell receptor beta chains were read from a single sample in a study of blood T cell repertoires in COVID-19. Libraries were prepared by immunoSEQ multiplex PCR; TCRdb keeps only in-frame clonotypes and omits some of them. The repertoire holds approximately 120,000 clones, with around 86% as singletons. Sequenced material: peripheral blood. Source of these receptors: a human donor in a cohort sampled during active COVID-19. Each CDR3 is given with its conserved first and last residue. Fields, in order: CDR3 DNA, CDR3 protein, V gene, J gene, D gene, clone size. The D gene is left open where the match is weak. The size of a clone is reported for some rows only, either as once, few or many, or as a class for expanded clones.

DNA: TGTGCCTGGAGTGAACCCGGGACAGGACTTCCCGAGCAGTACTTC
CDR3: CAWSEPGTGLPEQYF
V: TRBV30
J: TRBJ2-7
D: TRBD1
size: .

DNA: TGTGCCAGCAGCCAGCGGGGGTCTTTGGACAATGAGCAGTTCTTC
CDR3: CASSQRGSLDNEQFF
V: TRBV14
J: TRBJ2-1
D: TRBD2
size: .

DNA: TGTGCCAGCAGTGACTCGGGAGGGACCTACGAGCAGTACTTC
CDR3: CASSDSGGTYEQYF
V: TRBV27
J: TRBJ2-7
D: TRBD2
size: .

DNA: TGTGCCAGCAGCCAGGACAGGGAAGATCAGCCCCAGCATTTT
CDR3: CASSQDREDQPQHF
V: TRBV4-2
J: TRBJ1-5
D: TRBD1
size: .

DNA: TGTGCCAGCAGTGAAACAGGGCACAATCAGCCCCAGCATTTT
CDR3: CASSETGHNQPQHF
V: TRBV6-1
J: TRBJ1-5
D: .
size: .

DNA: TGTGCCAGTGTTCAGGGACAGGGGGCTCCCGAAGCTTTCTTT
CDR3: CASVQGQGAPEAFF
V: TRBV19
J: TRBJ1-1
D: TRBD1
size: .

DNA: TGTGCCAGCTCACGCGGGAGGGATAATGAGCAGTTCTTC
CDR3: CASSRGRDNEQFF
V: TRBV18
J: TRBJ2-1
D: TRBD2
size: .

DNA: TGTGCCAGCAGCTGGGGGGCTGAAGCTTTCTTT
CDR3: CASSWGAEAFF
V: TRBV12-3/TRBV12-4
J: TRBJ1-1
D: .
size: .

DNA: TGTGCCAGCTCATCCCAAGCGGTCCAAGAGACCCAGTACTTC
CDR3: CASSSQAVQETQYF
V: TRBV18
J: TRBJ2-5
D: .
size: once

DNA: TGTGCCTGGAGTGTAAGCGGGAGCGCTGAAGCTTTCTTT
CDR3: CAWSVSGSAEAFF
V: TRBV30
J: TRBJ1-1
D: .
size: once

DNA: TGCGCCAGCAGCTTGGAGGGCGGGAGGGCCAATGAGCAGTTCTTC
CDR3: CASSLEGGRANEQFF
V: TRBV5-1
J: TRBJ2-1
D: TRBD2
size: .

DNA: TGTGCCAGCAGCCAAGAGTTACTAGCCGTCAATGAGCAGTTCTTC
CDR3: CASSQELLAVNEQFF
V: TRBV14
J: TRBJ2-1
D: .
size: .

DNA: TGTGCCAGCAGGCTGACAGGGGATCCCAATCAGCCCCAGCATTTT
CDR3: CASRLTGDPNQPQHF
V: TRBV6-5
J: TRBJ1-5
D: TRBD1
size: once

DNA: TGTGCCAGCAACCGGAGGGATGCCGCAGATACGCAGTATTTT
CDR3: CASNRRDAADTQYF
V: TRBV28
J: TRBJ2-3
D: .
size: .

DNA: TGCGCCAGCAGTTACAGAGAGGGAACCACAGGGCAAGAGACCCAGTACTTC
CDR3: CASSYREGTTGQETQYF
V: TRBV10-2
J: TRBJ2-5
D: .
size: .

DNA: TGTGCCAGCAGCTCACTGCGGGGACCAGATACGCAGTATTTT
CDR3: CASSSLRGPDTQYF
V: TRBV7-2
J: TRBJ2-3
D: .
size: .

DNA: TGTGCCAGCAGCCAAGGGACAGGGGGCTTCTACGAGCAGTACTTC
CDR3: CASSQGTGGFYEQYF
V: TRBV14
J: TRBJ2-7
D: TRBD1
size: .

DNA: TGTGCCAGCAGCCCGGTTCGCGGGGGTGAGCAGTTCTTC
CDR3: CASSPVRGGEQFF
V: TRBV9
J: TRBJ2-1
D: TRBD2
size: .

DNA: TGTGCCAGCAGTTTGACAGGAGAAAAACTGTTTTTT
CDR3: CASSLTGEKLFF
V: TRBV27
J: TRBJ1-4
D: .
size: .

DNA: TGTGCCAGCTCACCTCGCCAGGGGACAGGGCAGTTCGAGCAGTACTTC
CDR3: CASSPRQGTGQFEQYF
V: TRBV18
J: TRBJ2-7
D: TRBD1
size: .

DNA: TGTGCCAGCAGCCAAGGAAACGCGGCTGGCACCATATATTTT
CDR3: CASSQGNAAGTIYF
V: TRBV3-1/TRBV3-2
J: TRBJ1-3
D: .
size: .

DNA: TGCGCCAGCAGCCCAGAACGACTAGCGGGATTATTGGGGCAGTACTTC
CDR3: CASSPERLAGLLGQYF
V: TRBV4-1
J: TRBJ2-7
D: TRBD2
size: .

DNA: TGTGCCAGTAGTATAGATCACGGAGGGCCGGCGTTCTTC
CDR3: CASSIDHGGPAFF
V: TRBV19
J: TRBJ2-1
D: .
size: .

DNA: TGTGCCAGCTCACGGATTCAGGGGGCAAGTGGCACAGATACGCAGTATTTT
CDR3: CASSRIQGASGTDTQYF
V: TRBV18
J: TRBJ2-3
D: TRBD1
size: .

DNA: TGCGCCAGCAGCGGGGAGCCACAGGGAAGGACTGAAGCTTTCTTT
CDR3: CASSGEPQGRTEAFF
V: TRBV5-1
J: TRBJ1-1
D: .
size: .

DNA: TGTGCCAGTAAATGGCTAGCGGGAGGGAACAATGAGCAGTTCTTC
CDR3: CASKWLAGGNNEQFF
V: TRBV19
J: TRBJ2-1
D: TRBD2
size: .

DNA: TGTGCCAGCAGCCAAGAGAGCGGGAGGAGGACCGGGGAGCTGTTTTTT
CDR3: CASSQESGRRTGELFF
V: TRBV3-1/TRBV3-2
J: TRBJ2-2
D: TRBD2
size: once

DNA: TGTGCCAGCAGCCTGATCGGCGGGGGGAGCACAGATACGCAGTATTTT
CDR3: CASSLIGGGSTDTQYF
V: TRBV6-2/TRBV6-3
J: TRBJ2-3
D: TRBD2
size: .

DNA: TGTGCCAGCAGCATATGGACAGGGGAATACGAGCAGTACTTC
CDR3: CASSIWTGEYEQYF
V: TRBV13
J: TRBJ2-7
D: TRBD1
size: few

DNA: TGCGCCAGCAGCCAAGATCTAATTAGTGATGAAAAACTGTTTTTT
CDR3: CASSQDLISDEKLFF
V: TRBV4-3
J: TRBJ1-4
D: .
size: .

DNA: TGTGCAAGTCGCTTAGGGGGACAGGGGGTCGGCGATTCACCCCTCCACTTT
CDR3: CASRLGGQGVGDSPLHF
V: TRBV12-2
J: TRBJ1-6
D: .
size: .

DNA: TGTGCCAGCAGCGACACCCTGGGACTATACCGCAATGAGCAGTTCTTC
CDR3: CASSDTLGLYRNEQFF
V: TRBV9
J: TRBJ2-1
D: TRBD2
size: .

DNA: TGTGCCAGCAGCTCAGGACAGGGCCACACCGGGGAGCTGTTTTTT
CDR3: CASSSGQGHTGELFF
V: TRBV5-4
J: TRBJ2-2
D: TRBD1
size: few

DNA: TGTGCCAGCAGCCCACCCGGACTAGCGGGCGGGGAGCTGTTTTTT
CDR3: CASSPPGLAGGELFF
V: TRBV6-6
J: TRBJ2-2
D: TRBD2
size: once

DNA: TGTGCCAGCAGTGAAGTAGCGGGAGGGCCTAACGGGGAGCTGTTTTTT
CDR3: CASSEVAGGPNGELFF
V: TRBV6-4
J: TRBJ2-2
D: TRBD2
size: large

DNA: TGTGCCACCAGAGAGGGACTCAATCAGCCCCAGCATTTT
CDR3: CATREGLNQPQHF
V: TRBV24-1
J: TRBJ1-5
D: .
size: few

DNA: TGTGCCAGCAGTAGGACAGGGGGCTCCGGGGAGCTGTTTTTT
CDR3: CASSRTGGSGELFF
V: TRBV28
J: TRBJ2-2
D: TRBD1
size: .

DNA: TGTGCCAGCAGTTTGTTATCAAGCGGGGGACTTGGGACTGAAGCTTTCTTT
CDR3: CASSLLSSGGLGTEAFF
V: TRBV28
J: TRBJ1-1
D: .
size: .

DNA: TGTGCCAGCAGCCCGCCGGGACAGACGGGCTACGAGCAGTACTTC
CDR3: CASSPPGQTGYEQYF
V: TRBV7-9
J: TRBJ2-7
D: TRBD1
size: .

DNA: TGCAGTGCTAGTGCACAGGGGAGAGACAATGAGCAGTTCTTC
CDR3: CSASAQGRDNEQFF
V: TRBV20-1
J: TRBJ2-1
D: TRBD1
size: .

DNA: TGCGCCAGCAGCCAAGATCAGGTGACTAAACTAGCGGATACGCAGTATTTT
CDR3: CASSQDQVTKLADTQYF
V: TRBV4-1
J: TRBJ2-3
D: TRBD2
size: .

DNA: TGTGCCAGCTCACCCGCCCAGGGGAATGGCTACACCTTC
CDR3: CASSPAQGNGYTF
V: TRBV18
J: TRBJ1-2
D: .
size: .

DNA: TGTGCCAGCTCACCTGCCGGGACAGCCTCCTACGAGCAGTACTTC
CDR3: CASSPAGTASYEQYF
V: TRBV18
J: TRBJ2-7
D: TRBD1
size: .